These T cell receptor beta chains were read from a single sample in a study of cytomegalovirus exposure and HLA in healthy donors. Some clones are missing from TCRdb's copy, which holds only in-frame ones; the method was immunoSEQ multiplex PCR. The sample has tens of thousands of clones, over 70% seen once; the top ten hold 32%. Sequencing used PBMCs. The receptor source for this set is a man between 50 and 59 years old in good health and CMV-seropositive. The CDR3 runs from the conserved cysteine through the conserved F or W.

12,TRBJ1-5,TRBV19,CASSVGNQPQHF
18,TRBJ2-6,TRBV19,CASNYGLVILSGANGLTF
14,TRBJ1-4,TRBV6-5,CASSLGQQQEKLFF
14,TRBJ1-3,TRBV7-9,CASSLALGGYTIYF
14,TRBJ2-3,TRBV4-1,CASSRTSSADTQYF
14,TRBJ2-3,TRBV30,CAWRAGLGMDTQYF
14,TRBJ2-1,TRBV4-1,CASSQASDGERQFF
14,TRBJ2-1,TRBV10-1,CASSFGGPYNEQFF
19,TRBJ2-6,TRBV7-8,CASSLRFGRRTSGANGLTF
17,TRBJ2-1,TRBV5-4,CASSLNRGAQNNNEQFF
15,TRBJ1-1,TRBV18,CASSPYSNVNTEAFF
14,TRBJ1-1,TRBV7-9,CASISGEMNTEAFF
14,TRBJ2-7,TRBV11-1,CASSLRISSGEQYF
16,TRBJ2-2,TRBV9,CASSTPDRGAAGELFF
14,TRBJ1-1,TRBV6-6,CASGIGEWNTEAFF
12,TRBJ2-1,TRBV7-9,CASSLVANEQFF
13,TRBJ2-1,TRBV29-1,CSVGVAGGNEQFF
13,TRBJ1-2,TRBV18,CASYETGGYGYTF
16,TRBJ1-2,TRBV4-1,CASSQHPGQKNYGYTF
15,TRBJ2-5,TRBV5-5,CASSERREGVETQYF
16,TRBJ2-7,TRBV10-3,CAISDPLGGPSYEQYF
15,TRBJ2-1,TRBV10-3,CAISDMDRGHNEQFF
13,TRBJ2-5,TRBV29-1,CSVVLALQETQYF
14,TRBJ2-7,TRBV4-3,CASSQGGRSYEQYF
17,TRBJ1-3,TRBV19,CASSIPPGQVRGNTIYF
14,TRBJ2-1,TRBV7-9,CSSSSTSGRDEQFF